This T cell receptor (delta chain) comes out of a study of γδ T cells in repeated Plasmodium falciparum infection. For the study at large: Malian samples came from no-transmission periods or across acute febrile malaria episodes.

TCRdb re-analyzed the multiplex PCR reads via CATT. This table holds 40,000 to 55,000 delta-chain clones, roughly 1.9% found once. Of note for this clone: What it binds is unknown. With only one base between it and a far larger clone, this is likely a read error. This sample also contains other DNA sequences that code for the same CDR3.

Study conclusions and caveats: Vgamma9/Vdelta2+ T cells showed a stable polyclonal repertoire with shared TCRgamma sequences. Compared with Australian children, Malian Vdelta2-negative repertoires seemed more clonal, less diverse, less shared.

Bulk repertoires came from Vgamma9/Vdelta2+ or Vdelta2-negative gammadelta T cells flow-sorted from PBMC. V was cut by 2 bases and J by 1 base, with 26 bases left in between. CDR1 is TSWWSYY and CDR2 is QGS in the germline V gene. The CDR3 has 20 amino acids. Sequencing was carried out using gamma-delta T cells from blood. This clonotype originated in a pool of human donors (malaria-infected and uninfected, not separated). The chain recombines TRDV1 with TRDJ1, with a weak D call TRDD3 (5 bases). Since TCRdb gives no J gene, matching the DNA to germline was used here to assign it. The CDR3 DNA sequence: TGTGCTCTTGGGGAAAACAGCTGGCCATCCTCGGGGGTTCTCACCGATAAACTCATCTTT. Residues: CALGENSWPSSGVLTDKLIF.